This T cell receptor beta chain is drawn from a study of ipilimumab plus nivolumab after autologous stem cell transplantation. Study at large: DLBCL patients had primary refractory or relapsed disease.

Checkpoint therapy with ipilimumab 1 mg/kg began 14 to 28 days after transplant. The V and J ends lost 2 bases and 1 base respectively, with 10 bases between them. From germline, CDR1 is MNHNY and CDR2 SVGAGI (reference sequence). The CDR3 is 15 amino acids. Study results and caveats: Per the authors, repertoire, Treg and microbiota data justify further study.

The repertoire was sequenced with immunoSEQ multiplex PCR; TCRdb's copy has only in-frame clones and lacks some. Among roughly 25,000 clones listed, about 86% were seen once. About this clone itself: Its target is unknown.

The sequence was collected from a male donor with diffuse large B-cell lymphoma. The J gene is TRBJ2-3, the V gene TRBV6-6; D could derive from TRBD1 or TRBD2 (5 bases each). The sequences come from PBMCs, collected in a trial of ipilimumab plus nivolumab as post-transplant consolidation. The CDR3 is CASSYGQGGTDTQYF. For the CDR3, the DNA is TGTGCCAGCAGTTACGGGCAGGGAGGCACAGATACGCAGTATTTT.